This T cell receptor (beta chain) was documented in a study of T-cell reconstitution after alpha-beta-depleted transplantation in children (dated by TCRdb to about 2016). As for the study more broadly: The study quantitatively tracked T-cell immune reconstitution after TCRalphabeta/CD19-depleted allogeneic hematopoietic cell transplantation in children using TCR repertoire profiling.

On the study overall, not on this receptor specifically: The frequencies of hyperexpanded clones fell over the following months, and after one year, T-cell counts and TCRbeta diversity were mostly attributed to newly produced T cells. About two months after transplant, the apparently early recovery of alphabetaT-cell counts reportedly depended on just several hundred clones that had expanded rapidly and came from non-depleted graft cells. In some patients, high TCRbeta diversity at day 60 was attributed to recipient T cells and intrathymic progenitors that had survived conditioning.

The table lists this clonotype with a few counts. This receptor's antigen is unknown. No much larger clonotype is one base removed from it; base qualities were not supplied. Receptors were amplified or captured by PCR. Sequencing relied on an Illumina HiSeq 2500. TCR libraries were prepared with molecular barcoding, using unique molecular identifiers to normalize TCRbeta repertoire quantification. The public reads were reanalyzed by TCRdb: fastp trimming at Q25, MiXCR alignment, in-frame beta chains only. Every CDR3 protein is listed once, alongside the most common genes and DNA of its rows. The sample yields 60,000 to 70,000 distinct CDR3 sequences; 4.9% were counted once. Approximately 17% of the sample rests with the top ten. Read against the paper, the sample's treatment or condition label means: allogeneic hematopoietic cell transplantation with graft depleted of TCRalphabeta T cells and CD19 B cells. Transplant recipients were children who received TCRalphabeta/CD19-depleted allogeneic hematopoietic cell grafts.

V is cut by 1 base and J by 6 bases, and the space between the germline ends is 18 bases. CDR1 LGHDT and CDR2 YNNKEL were looked up in the germline V gene (reference sequence). Spanning cysteine to phenylalanine, the CDR3 consists of 17 amino acids. Only the CDR3 DNA is retained, 51 bases long and in frame from the first base. Sequencing was performed on PBMCs, mostly from graft donor cells, taken 180 days after TCRalphabeta/CD19-depleted stem cell transplant. This receptor was taken from a boy younger than two who had a stem cell transplant for acute myeloid leukemia, so the T cells may come from the graft donor. The V gene is TRBV3-1 and the J gene is TRBJ2-2; the D gene cannot be named for sure. The bases are TGTGCCAGCAGCCAAGGACTGGCTGGAACATTCGCCGGGGAGCTGTTTTTT. Translated, it reads CASSQGLAGTFAGELFF.